The present entry profiles one T cell receptor beta chain with its context. Assay: immunoSEQ multiplex PCR; the TCRdb copy retains only in-frame clones and omits some. The sample yields some 2,000,000 clones, 85% to 95% seen once. The CDR3 loop spans 13 amino acids. Germline lookup yields CDR1 SNHLY and CDR2 FYNNEI. V shed 2 bases, J shed 6 bases, and the junction held 3 bases outside the gene matches. The entry originates in a study of shared clonotypes between healthy human individuals. Sequenced: naive CD4+ T cells sorted from blood. Stated subset: CD45RA+ positively selected. The rearrangement joins TRBV2 to TRBJ1-2; 7 positions match TRBD1. This TCR derives from a man between 18 and 35 years old in good health. This CDR3 is CASSERGQNGYTF. The CDR3 DNA sequence: TGTGCCAGCAGTGAAAGGGGGCAGAATGGCTACACCTTC. The full variable domain, in which reference TRBV2 and TRBJ1-2 provide the parts outside the CDR3, is EPEVTQTPSHQVTQMGQEVILRCVPISNHLYFYWYRQILGQKVEFLVSFYNNEISEKSEIFDDQFSVERPDGSNFTLKIRSTKLEDSAMYFCASSERGQNGYTFGSGTRLTVV.